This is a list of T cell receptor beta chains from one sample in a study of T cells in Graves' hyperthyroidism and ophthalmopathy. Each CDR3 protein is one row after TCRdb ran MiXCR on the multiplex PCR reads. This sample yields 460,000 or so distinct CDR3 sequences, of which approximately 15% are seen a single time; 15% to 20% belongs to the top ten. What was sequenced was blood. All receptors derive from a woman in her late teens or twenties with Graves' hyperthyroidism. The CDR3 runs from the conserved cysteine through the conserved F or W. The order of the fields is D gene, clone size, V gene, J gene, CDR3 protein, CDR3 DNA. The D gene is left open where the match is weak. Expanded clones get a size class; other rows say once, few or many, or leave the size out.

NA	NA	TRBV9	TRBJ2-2	CASSPWDSPNTGELFF	TGTGCCAGCAGCCCCTGGGACTCCCCGAACACCGGGGAGCTGTTTTTT
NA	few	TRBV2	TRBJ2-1	CASSEDLLREYNEQFF	TGTGCCAGCAGTGAAGACCTTCTGAGGGAATACAATGAGCAGTTCTTC
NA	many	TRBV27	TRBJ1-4	CASSLKQGLATNEKLFF	TGTGCCAGCAGTTTAAAACAGGGCCTTGCAACTAATGAAAAACTGTTTTTT
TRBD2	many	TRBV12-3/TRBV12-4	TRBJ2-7	CASSLRGGASYEQYF	TGTGCCAGCAGTTTACGGGGAGGGGCCTCCTACGAGCAGTACTTC
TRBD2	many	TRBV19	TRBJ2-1	CASSIALAGLSSYNEQFF	TGTGCCAGTAGTATAGCACTAGCGGGTTTAAGCTCCTACAATGAGCAGTTCTTC
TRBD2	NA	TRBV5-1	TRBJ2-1	CASSLALVAGVNEQFF	TGCGCCAGCAGCTTGGCCCTGGTAGCGGGGGTAAATGAGCAGTTCTTC
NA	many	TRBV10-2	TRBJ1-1	CASNPNRKNTEAFF	TGCGCCAGCAACCCGAACCGCAAGAACACTGAAGCTTTCTTT
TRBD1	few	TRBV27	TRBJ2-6	CASSPSRDRGSGANVLTF	TGTGCCAGCAGTCCGTCGCGGGACAGGGGCTCTGGGGCCAACGTCCTGACTTTC
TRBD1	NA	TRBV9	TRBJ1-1	CASTRQGSLTEAFF	TGTGCCAGCACCAGACAGGGGAGTTTGACTGAAGCTTTCTTT
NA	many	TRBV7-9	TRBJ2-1	CASSTTSLANEQFF	TGTGCCAGCAGCACTACAAGTTTAGCGAATGAGCAGTTCTTC
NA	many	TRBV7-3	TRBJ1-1	CASLQGRDTEAFF	TGTGCCAGCTTACAGGGTCGGGACACTGAAGCTTTCTTT
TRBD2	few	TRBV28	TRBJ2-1	CASSLDPGLAHDEQFF	TGTGCCAGCAGTCTTGATCCGGGACTAGCCCATGATGAGCAGTTCTTC
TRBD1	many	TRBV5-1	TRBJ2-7	CASSLDQDRASEQYF	TGCGCCAGCAGCTTGGACCAGGACAGGGCTTCCGAGCAGTACTTC
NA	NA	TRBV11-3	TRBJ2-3	CASSLRLQPTDTQYF	TGTGCCAGCAGCTTACGGCTGCAACCCACAGATACGCAGTATTTT
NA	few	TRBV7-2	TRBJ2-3	CASSLGNSRADTQYF	TGTGCCAGCAGCTTAGGGAACTCCAGGGCAGATACGCAGTATTTT
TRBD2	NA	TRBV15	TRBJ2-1	CATSRDSGGRAPYNEQFF	TGTGCCACCAGCAGAGATTCAGGCGGGAGGGCCCCTTACAATGAGCAGTTCTTC
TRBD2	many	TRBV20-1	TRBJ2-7	CSAKTSGNEQYF	TGCAGTGCCAAAACTAGCGGGAATGAGCAGTACTTC
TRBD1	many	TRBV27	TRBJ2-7	CASSLFGQGPSYEQYF	TGTGCCAGCAGTTTATTCGGACAGGGTCCATCCTACGAGCAGTACTTC
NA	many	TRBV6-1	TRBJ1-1	CASSWGGGMTEAFF	TGTGCCAGCTCCTGGGGCGGGGGTATGACTGAAGCTTTCTTT
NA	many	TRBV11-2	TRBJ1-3	CASSLDGRGNTIYF	TGTGCCAGCAGCTTAGACGGACGCGGGAACACCATATATTTT
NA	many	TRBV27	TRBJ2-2	CASTPGTGELFF	TGTGCCAGCACCCCAGGCACCGGGGAGCTGTTTTTT
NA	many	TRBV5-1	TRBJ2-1	CASSLNGINEQFF	TGCGCCAGCAGCTTGAACGGGATCAATGAGCAGTTCTTC
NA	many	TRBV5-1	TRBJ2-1	CASSLVPGSPGEQFF	TGCGCCAGCAGCTTGGTACCAGGGTCCCCGGGTGAGCAGTTCTTC
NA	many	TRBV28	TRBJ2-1	CASSPPGSGFYNEQFF	TGTGCCAGCAGTCCACCCGGCAGCGGATTTTACAATGAGCAGTTCTTC
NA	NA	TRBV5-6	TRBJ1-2	CASSFGDALSSYGYIF	TGTGCCAGCAGCTTCGGGGACGCACTAAGCTCCTATGGCTACATCTTC
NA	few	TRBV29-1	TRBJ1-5	CSVGQSDQPQHF	TGCAGCGTTGGACAGTCCGATCAGCCCCAGCATTTT
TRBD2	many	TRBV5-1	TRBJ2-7	CASSPLEGLAGIYEQYF	TGCGCCAGCAGCCCCCTAGAGGGACTAGCGGGGATCTACGAGCAGTACTTC
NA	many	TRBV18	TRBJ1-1	CASSPTQGGGEAFF	TGTGCCAGCTCACCAACACAGGGAGGGGGTGAAGCTTTCTTT
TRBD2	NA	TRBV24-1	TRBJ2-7	CATSDSRRPSGIFEQYF	TGTGCCACCAGTGATTCCCGCCGGCCTAGCGGGATCTTCGAGCAGTACTTC
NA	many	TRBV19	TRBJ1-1	CASSISLWRGGMPEAFF	TGTGCCAGTAGTATATCCCTCTGGCGGGGTGGGATGCCTGAAGCTTTCTTT
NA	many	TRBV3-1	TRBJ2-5	CASSQNDWGTQYF	TGTGCCAGCAGCCAGAATGATTGGGGGACCCAGTACTTC
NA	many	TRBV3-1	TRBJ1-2	CASSQVGSAYGYTF	TGTGCCAGCAGCCAAGTAGGCAGTGCCTATGGCTACACCTTC
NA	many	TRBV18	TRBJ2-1	CASSPGTWGSLYNEQFF	TGTGCCAGCTCACCAGGGACATGGGGTTCCCTCTACAATGAGCAGTTCTTC
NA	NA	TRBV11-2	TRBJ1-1	CASSPGPGGRNTEAFF	TGTGCCAGCAGCCCTGGGCCCGGGGGTCGGAACACTGAAGCTTTCTTT
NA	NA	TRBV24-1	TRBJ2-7	CATGKGYEQYF	TGTGCCACCGGAAAAGGCTACGAGCAGTACTTC
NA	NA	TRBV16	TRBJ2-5	CAGSQSRGAAGRGETQYF	TGTGCCGGCAGCCAATCGCGCGGGGCCGCAGGAAGGGGGGAGACCCAGTACTTC
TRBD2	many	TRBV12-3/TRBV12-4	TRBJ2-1	CASIPGGGLAGGQFYNEQFF	TGTGCCAGCATACCCGGGGGGGGACTAGCGGGAGGGCAATTCTACAATGAGCAGTTCTTC
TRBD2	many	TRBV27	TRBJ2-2	CASSWTSSNTGELFF	TGTGCCAGCAGCTGGACTAGCTCTAACACCGGGGAGCTGTTTTTT
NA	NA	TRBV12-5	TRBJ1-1	CASGTAGSGTEAFF	TGTGCTAGTGGGACCGCAGGGAGCGGCACTGAAGCTTTCTTT
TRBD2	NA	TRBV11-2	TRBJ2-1	CASSLAGTSGFYNEQFF	TGTGCCAGCAGCTTAGCCGGGACTAGCGGATTCTACAATGAGCAGTTCTTC
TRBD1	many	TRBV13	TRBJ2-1	CASSPDRGAYNEQFF	TGTGCCAGCAGCCCCGACAGGGGTGCCTACAATGAGCAGTTCTTC
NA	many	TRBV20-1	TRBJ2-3	CSVSADTQYF	TGCAGTGTTTCGGCAGATACGCAGTATTTT
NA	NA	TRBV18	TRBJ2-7	CASSPFRQGDSRSYEQYF	TGTGCCAGCTCACCTTTCCGGCAGGGTGATTCGAGATCCTACGAGCAGTACTTC
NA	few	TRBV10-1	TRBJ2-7	CASSGLKLHEQYF	TGCGCCAGCAGTGGCCTGAAGCTCCACGAGCAGTACTTC
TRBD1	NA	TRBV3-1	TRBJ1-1	CASSLTDREACF	TGTGCCAGCAGCCTTACGGACAGGGAAGCTTGCTTT
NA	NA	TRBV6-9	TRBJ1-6	CASSSSPTSSYNSPLHF	TGTGCCAGCAGTTCCTCCCCTACTAGCTCCTATAATTCACCCCTCCACTTT
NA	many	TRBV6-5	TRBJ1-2	CASSYVGQAGYGYTF	TGTGCCAGCAGTTATGTAGGTCAGGCTGGCTATGGCTACACCTTC
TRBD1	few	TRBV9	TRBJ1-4	CASSARTGETEKLFF	TGTGCCAGCAGCGCCCGGACAGGAGAGACTGAAAAACTGTTTTTT
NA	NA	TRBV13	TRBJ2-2	CASSSYSTATGELFF	TGTGCCAGCAGCTCTTACTCGACGGCCACCGGGGAGCTGTTTTTT
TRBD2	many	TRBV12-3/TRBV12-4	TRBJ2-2	CASSLAQGGTGELFF	TGTGCCAGCAGTTTAGCGCAGGGAGGGACCGGGGAGCTGTTTTTT
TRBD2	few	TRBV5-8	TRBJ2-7	CASTKGLGDYEQYF	TGTGCCAGCACCAAGGGACTAGGGGACTACGAGCAGTACTTC
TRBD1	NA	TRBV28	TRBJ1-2	CAGDRGGYTF	TGTGCAGGGGACAGAGGTGGCTACACCTTC
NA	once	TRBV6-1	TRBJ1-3	CASSEKVFSGNTIYF	TGTGCCAGCAGTGAAAAGGTTTTCTCTGGAAACACCATATATTTT
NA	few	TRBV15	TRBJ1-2	CATSKQEFGYTF	TGTGCCACCAGCAAACAGGAGTTTGGCTACACCTTC
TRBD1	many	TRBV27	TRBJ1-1	CASSLIRTGNTEAFF	TGTGCCAGCAGTTTAATCCGGACAGGGAACACTGAAGCTTTCTTT
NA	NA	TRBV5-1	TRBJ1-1	CASSTLTGGEIEAFF	TGCGCCAGCAGCACACTGACGGGGGGCGAGATTGAAGCTTTCTTT
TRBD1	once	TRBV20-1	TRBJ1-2	CSAANQETGGRNGYTF	TGCAGTGCAGCCAACCAAGAGACAGGGGGTAGGAATGGCTACACCTTC
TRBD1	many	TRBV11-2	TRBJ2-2	CASRGQGTGELFF	TGTGCCAGCCGAGGACAGGGCACCGGGGAGCTGTTTTTT
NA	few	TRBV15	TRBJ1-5	CATSRGPVLDQPQHF	TGTGCCACCAGCAGAGGCCCAGTCCTTGATCAGCCCCAGCATTTT
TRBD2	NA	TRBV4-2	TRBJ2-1	CASSQDLASGNEQFF	TGTGCCAGCAGCCAAGATCTTGCTAGCGGGAATGAGCAGTTCTTC